This paragraph covers one TCR beta chain sequence. The antigen is not known. Germline lookup yields CDR1 MDHEN and CDR2 SYDVKM. There are 13 residues in the CDR3. V lost 1 base and J lost 6, with 9 bases in between. This sample was included in a study of T cell repertoires in cytomegalovirus infection. TCRdb reprocessed the reads with MiXCR, giving one entry per CDR3 protein. The table includes 57,000 or so distinct CDR3 sequences, around 33% detected once. This TCR was sampled from a human donor in good health (CMV status not recorded). Some clones in this sample may be carry-over from other donors' samples. The V gene is TRBV28, the J gene TRBJ1-2, with D perhaps matching TRBD1 (6 bases). The sample comprised PBMCs, sequenced either directly or after in vitro stimulation (not recorded which). The CDR3 DNA sequence: TGTGCCAGCAGTTTATTTCAGGGGAATGGCTACACCTTC. Its translation is CASSLFQGNGYTF.